Below, 10 T cell receptor beta chains from the same sample are listed, as sequenced in a study of shared T cell receptors in the human thymus. Only in-frame clones appear in the TCRdb table, and some are missing; sequencing was by immunoSEQ multiplex PCR. The repertoire holds hundreds of thousands of clones, with more than 70% as singletons. These data also featured in a second study, about human thymus T cells.

Sequencing was done on a sample of thymocytes. The receptors derive from a boy in the first two years of life with a congenital heart defect.

The chain employs TRBV7-9 and TRBJ2-5; D gene uncertain. The V end lost 5 bases, the J end lost 6 bases, and 16 bases lay between the germline ends. The CDR3 contains 14 residues. The germline gives CDR1 SEHNR, CDR2 FQNEAQ (reference sequence). The CDR3 coding sequence is TGTGCCAGCAGCCTTAAATTCGGGTATCAGACCCAGTACTTC. It encodes CASSLKFGYQTQYF.

This clone was seen once. The J gene is TRBJ2-3, the V gene TRBV2, with 7 nucleotides matching TRBD2. The junction had 8 bases not matched to a gene; V was cut back by 5 bases and J by 0 bases. This CDR3 has 16 amino acids. Looked up from germline, CDR1 is SNHLY and CDR2 is FYNNEI. The CDR3, as DNA: TGTGCCAGCAGTTACCGGGACTACCTTAGCACAGATACGCAGTATTTT. This sequence encodes CASSYRDYLSTDTQYF. The complete variable domain, with remaining parts taken from reference TRBV2 and TRBJ2-3, reads EPEVTQTPSHQVTQMGQEVILRCVPISNHLYFYWYRQILGQKVEFLVSFYNNEISEKSEIFDDQFSVERPDGSNFTLKIRSTKLEDSAMYFCASSYRDYLSTDTQYFGPGTRLTVL.

This chain uses TRBV5-1 with TRBJ2-3; D gene uncertain. The ends were cut back, 4 bases at V and 4 bases at J, with 19 bases in the middle. The CDR3 totals 16 residues. The germline V gene encodes CDR1 SGHRS and CDR2 YFSETQ. The CDR3 protein is CASSPRSNYPSDTQYF. The CDR3 bases are TGCGCCAGCAGCCCCCGGTCCAACTACCCCTCAGATACGCAGTATTTT.

The chain uses TRBV4-3 and TRBJ2-6; weak D call: TRBD1 (5 bases). Trimming left V 0 bases short and J 0 bases short, with 15 bases between. Germline V gene sequence: CDR1 LGHNA, CDR2 YSLEER. CDR3 length: 19 amino acids. CDR3 sequence reads: CASSQDLQGYRSGANVLTF. The CDR3 DNA follows: TGCGCCAGCAGCCAAGATTTGCAGGGTTATCGCTCTGGGGCCAACGTCCTGACTTTC.

V is TRBV2 and J is TRBJ1-1, with TRBD1 matching 7 bases. There are 12 residues in the CDR3. Per the germline V gene, CDR1 is SNHLY and CDR2 is FYNNEI. Trimming removed 4 bases from V and 14 bases from J; junction bases left unmatched: 10. CDR3 region: CASSVRTGPYFF. CDR3 bases: TGTGCCAGCAGTGTCCGGACAGGTCCTTACTTCTTT.

V usage is TRBV11-3 and J usage is TRBJ2-1; TRBD2 is a possible D gene (6 bases). The germline V gene encodes CDR1 SGHNT and CDR2 YENEEA. The ends were cut back, 5 bases at V and 2 bases at J, with 13 bases in the middle. This CDR3 is 15 amino acids long. The CDR3 bases are TGTGCCAGCAGCCCCGCGGGGAGCCCCTACAATGAGCAGTTCTTC. Translated: CASSPAGSPYNEQFF.

This chain connects TRBV27 to TRBJ2-1; 8 bases fit TRBD2. The CDR3 is made up of 16 amino acids. The V gene's germline CDR1 is MNHEY and CDR2 SMNVEV (reference sequence). The V gene end was trimmed by 0 bases and the J gene end by 10 bases; junction bases not matched to a gene: 11. The CDR3 DNA sequence: TGTGCCAGCAGTTTATCGGGCGGGAGGCCCCCCCGAGAGCAGTTCTTC. Amino acid sequence: CASSLSGGRPPREQFF.

The CDR3 region is CASASRLSYNSPLHF. CDR3 bases: TGCGCCAGCGCTTCCAGGCTCTCCTATAATTCACCCCTCCACTTT. The chain joins TRBV4-1 to TRBJ1-6; no clear D gene. The germline gives CDR1 MGHRA, CDR2 YSYEKL. CDR3 length equals 15 residues. V lost 8 bases and J lost 0, with 11 bases in between.

The J gene is TRBJ1-1, the V gene TRBV4-3; TRBD1 might be the D (5 bases). From germline, CDR1 is LGHNA and CDR2 YSLEER. V was trimmed by 0 bases and J by 8 bases, leaving 13 bases between them. CDR3 size: 14 residues. CDR3 DNA: TGCGCCAGCAGCCAAGATCCAGGCAGGGCCGAAGCTTTCTTT. This sequence encodes CASSQDPGRAEAFF.

This chain uses TRBV9 with TRBJ1-2; D unclear. Per germline, CDR1 SGDLS and CDR2 YYNGEE. V lost 1 base to trimming and J lost 7 bases, with 17 bases between them. There are 15 residues in the CDR3. The CDR3 nucleotides read TGTGCCAGCAGCGTAACAACAGCATCACCCTCTGGCTACACCTTC. As protein: CASSVTTASPSGYTF.